A selection of T cell receptor beta chains follows, all from one sample in a study of blood T cell repertoires in COVID-19. TCRdb keeps only in-frame clones here, not all; method: immunoSEQ multiplex PCR. The sample includes under 300,000 clones, roughly 83% of them seen just once. Sequenced input: peripheral blood. The receptors here all came from a man between 60 and 70 years old who had recovered from COVID-19. The CDR3 runs from the conserved cysteine through the conserved F or W. The order of the fields is clone size, D gene, J gene, V gene, CDR3 DNA, CDR3 protein. The D gene is left open where the match is weak. The listing skips clone size in some rows; elsewhere it reads once, few, many or a size class.

few,-,TRBJ2-3,TRBV5-1,TGCGCCAGCAGCTCAAACCGCAGGGAAGATACGCAGTATTTT,CASSSNRREDTQYF
-,TRBD1,TRBJ1-2,TRBV7-9,TGTGCCAGCAGCTTACTAAACAGGGGTGGTGGCTACACCTTC,CASSLLNRGGGYTF
-,-,TRBJ1-2,TRBV6-5,TGTGCCAGCAGTTACTCGACAGTCTATGGCTACACCTTC,CASSYSTVYGYTF
-,-,TRBJ1-1,TRBV7-6,TGTGCCAGCAGCTTAATCGTAGGGGGGGACACTGAAGCTTTCTTT,CASSLIVGGDTEAFF
-,-,TRBJ1-6,TRBV6-4,TGTGCCAGCAGTGGCCCGGAATGGAGCTCCTATAATTCACCCCTCCACTTT,CASSGPEWSSYNSPLHF
-,-,TRBJ2-5,TRBV19,TGTGCCAGTAGTATGTCGGGGGTCCAAGAGACCCAGTACTTC,CASSMSGVQETQYF
-,TRBD2,TRBJ2-7,TRBV11-1,TGTGCCAGCAGCACGGGGGTAGCGGGATGGTACGAGCAGTACTTC,CASSTGVAGWYEQYF
-,TRBD2,TRBJ2-3,TRBV5-4,TGTGCCAGCAGCAAGCAGCGGGGGGCTTCCACAGATACGCAGTATTTT,CASSKQRGASTDTQYF
-,-,TRBJ2-3,TRBV19,TGTGCCAGTAGTATGCTGGGGGCCCTCACAGATACGCAGTATTTT,CASSMLGALTDTQYF
-,TRBD1,TRBJ2-2,TRBV6-5,TGTGCCAGCAGTTCATACCGGGACAGTTACACCGGGGAGCTGTTTTTT,CASSSYRDSYTGELFF
-,-,TRBJ2-7,TRBV10-3,TGTGCCATCCGTCGCTCGGGGGGCGCTTCGAACGAGCAGTACTTC,CAIRRSGGASNEQYF
once,TRBD1,TRBJ1-1,TRBV6-5,TGTGCCAGCAGTCACTCGCCGGGACAGCCGAGTGCTTTCTTT,CASSHSPGQPSAFF
-,TRBD1,TRBJ2-7,TRBV7-2,TGTGCCAGCAGCTTAGGAACAGGGGGCCACTCCTACGAGCAGTACTTC,CASSLGTGGHSYEQYF
-,-,TRBJ1-2,TRBV10-3,TGTGCCATCAGCATAGACAGTAACTATGGCTACACCTTC,CAISIDSNYGYTF
-,TRBD2,TRBJ2-3,TRBV7-3,TGTGCCAGCAGCTTACTAGCGGGGGGGCCTACAGATACGCAGTATTTT,CASSLLAGGPTDTQYF
-,-,TRBJ2-2,TRBV6-5,TGTGCCACCGTGAGGGCGAACACCGGGGAGCTGTTTTTT,CATVRANTGELFF
-,-,TRBJ2-2,TRBV12-3/TRBV12-4,TGTGCCAGCAGAAACTTTGTTGGCGGGGAGCTGTTTTTT,CASRNFVGGELFF
once,TRBD2,TRBJ2-2,TRBV7-3,TGTGCCAGCAGCTACGGGACTAGGAGCGGGGAGCTGTTTTTT,CASSYGTRSGELFF
-,TRBD2,TRBJ2-7,TRBV29-1,TGCAGCGTTGAGACAAGCGGGAGAACGAGCTCCTACGAGCAGTACTTC,CSVETSGRTSSYEQYF
-,-,TRBJ2-3,TRBV6-5,TGTGCCAGCAGTCCAGGACTATACGGTGATACGCAGTATTTT,CASSPGLYGDTQYF
-,-,TRBJ2-1,TRBV2,TGTGCCAGCAGTGATTTGAGACCAGGTAGCGGCAATGAGCAGTTCTTC,CASSDLRPGSGNEQFF
-,TRBD1,TRBJ2-1,TRBV10-2,TGCGCCAGCCGACTCAGGACAGGGGGGGACAATGAGCAGTTCTTC,CASRLRTGGDNEQFF
-,-,TRBJ2-1,TRBV7-2,TGTGCCAGCAGCTTTAATACATACAATGAGCAGTTCTTC,CASSFNTYNEQFF
-,-,TRBJ2-5,TRBV6-6,TGTGCCAGCAGGGCAGGGCCGGAGACCCAGTACTTC,CASRAGPETQYF
-,TRBD1,TRBJ1-2,TRBV18,TGTGCCAGCTCCCAGGGACAGTCTAATGGCTACACCTTC,CASSQGQSNGYTF
once,-,TRBJ2-5,TRBV2,TGTGCCAGCAGTGAAACCGGGGAGACCCAGTACTTC,CASSETGETQYF
-,-,TRBJ2-7,TRBV6-5,TGTGCCAGCAGGAGGACAGTCCTCGAGCAGTACTTC,CASRRTVLEQYF
-,TRBD1,TRBJ1-5,TRBV19,TGTGCCAGTAGTATGACTGGACAGGGGGCTTTTCAGCCCCAGCATTTT,CASSMTGQGAFQPQHF
-,TRBD2,TRBJ2-1,TRBV18,TGTGCCAGCTCACCTTCGAGCGGGAGGTATAATGAGCAGTTCTTC,CASSPSSGRYNEQFF
-,TRBD1,TRBJ2-7,TRBV19,TGTGCCAGTAGTATAGCTCAGGGGGCGGGCGACGAGCAGTACTTC,CASSIAQGAGDEQYF
-,-,TRBJ1-1,TRBV5-1,TGCGCCAGCAGCTTGGTTAGTACAGACACTGAAGCTTTCTTT,CASSLVSTDTEAFF
once,TRBD1,TRBJ1-1,TRBV5-6,TGTGCCAGCAGCTTAACAGGGGGCGAAGGCGACACTGAAGCTTTCTTT,CASSLTGGEGDTEAFF
once,TRBD2,TRBJ2-6,TRBV19,TGTGCCGCTCGGACTAGCGGGGGGGCCGGGGCCAACGTCCTGACTTTC,CAARTSGGAGANVLTF
few,-,TRBJ1-1,TRBV28,TGTGCCAGCAGTGACACAGGGTCAGAAGCTTTCTTT,CASSDTGSEAFF
-,-,TRBJ2-3,TRBV15,TGTGCCACCAGCAGAGAACGGCGGGCTAGCACAGATACGCAGTATTTT,CATSRERRASTDTQYF
-,TRBD2,TRBJ2-1,TRBV3-1/TRBV3-2,TGTGCCAGCAGCCGAGGACTAGCGGGGGCAATAAGTTACAATGAGCAGTTCTTC,CASSRGLAGAISYNEQFF
once,-,TRBJ1-2,TRBV18,TGTGCCAGCTCACCAGGGCTTAACTATGGCTACACCTTC,CASSPGLNYGYTF
-,-,TRBJ1-1,TRBV5-6,TGTGCCAGCAGCTTGCAGGGCAGCTGGGACACTGAAGCTTTCTTT,CASSLQGSWDTEAFF
once,TRBD1,TRBJ2-7,TRBV18,TGTGCCAGCTCCCGAGCCCCGGGACAGGGGCCCTCCTACGAGCAGTACTTC,CASSRAPGQGPSYEQYF
-,-,TRBJ1-5,TRBV18,TGTGCCAGCTCACCATCTCGGGGGGGTCTGGTTCAGCCCCAGCATTTT,CASSPSRGGLVQPQHF
-,-,TRBJ1-2,TRBV27,TGTGCCAGCAGTTTATCACGGGGGAGTAGACACTATGGCTACACCTTC,CASSLSRGSRHYGYTF
-,TRBD2,TRBJ2-1,TRBV5-1,TGCGCCAGCAGCTCGACCACATCTCATAGCGGGGGAAACAATGAGCAGTTCTTC,CASSSTTSHSGGNNEQFF
-,-,TRBJ2-5,TRBV5-4,TGTGCCAGCAGCTTGGGCCAGCGGGAGACCCAGTACTTC,CASSLGQRETQYF
-,-,TRBJ2-2,TRBV3-1/TRBV3-2,TGTGCCAGCAGCCTCCGGGGAAACACCGGGGAGCTGTTTTTT,CASSLRGNTGELFF
-,TRBD2,TRBJ2-3,TRBV7-6,TGTGCCAGCAGCTTAGAATCGAGGATAGCGGGACGGACAGATACGCAGTATTTT,CASSLESRIAGRTDTQYF
-,-,TRBJ2-3,TRBV6-5,TGTGCCAGCTGTCAGCGGAGCACAGATACGCAGTATTTT,CASCQRSTDTQYF
-,TRBD1,TRBJ1-5,TRBV24-1,TGTGCCACCAGTGACGCCTTGACAGGGTTGGGTCAGCCCCAGCATTTT,CATSDALTGLGQPQHF
once,-,TRBJ1-2,TRBV30,TGTGCCTGGGGGGACCAGGGGTTCTATGGCTACACCTTC,CAWGDQGFYGYTF
-,TRBD1,TRBJ1-1,TRBV29-1,TGCAGCGTTGACAGGGGGCCCACTGAAGCTTTCTTT,CSVDRGPTEAFF
-,TRBD1,TRBJ1-2,TRBV19,TGTGCCAGTAGCCAGGGGGTCGGCTACACCTTC,CASSQGVGYTF
-,-,TRBJ2-7,TRBV5-6,TGTGCCAGCAGCTTGGCCGGGGACTGGTACGAGCAGTACTTC,CASSLAGDWYEQYF
-,-,TRBJ2-7,TRBV7-9,TGTGCCAGCAGCTTAGCAGCCAGGGGCTACGAGCAGTACTTC,CASSLAARGYEQYF
-,-,TRBJ2-3,TRBV5-1,TGCGCCAGCAGCCCAACTAGAGTCCCAGATACGCAGTATTTT,CASSPTRVPDTQYF
-,TRBD2,TRBJ2-2,TRBV6-5,TGTGCCAGCAGACTAGCGGGAGCCGGGGAGCTGTTTTTT,CASRLAGAGELFF
-,-,TRBJ2-1,TRBV19,TGTGCCAGTAGTAAGGGGGGGCCAGTGGATGAGCAGTTCTTC,CASSKGGPVDEQFF